This entry features one T cell receptor (beta chain) sequence. This may stem from a read error, because a much larger clone lies one nucleotide away. With a J-beta primer mix and a sample-barcoded 5' primer, a second PCR ran 7 to 11 cycles. TCRdb re-called the 5' RACE reads with MiXCR, one entry per CDR3 protein. The sample consists of around 1.7 million distinct CDR3 sequences, roughly 27% of them appearing once. The data were obtained in a study of blood T cells in healthy people across ages. The CDR3 loop spans 13 amino acids. The receptor was isolated from a woman aged 25-40 years in good health. The specimen sequenced was blood. The rearrangement joins TRBV12-3 or TRBV12-4 to TRBJ2-7, with D maybe TRBD1 (6 bases). This CDR3 reads CACSPGTRYEQYF. The CDR3 nucleotides read TGTGCCTGCAGCCCCGGGACACGGTACGAGCAGTACTTC.